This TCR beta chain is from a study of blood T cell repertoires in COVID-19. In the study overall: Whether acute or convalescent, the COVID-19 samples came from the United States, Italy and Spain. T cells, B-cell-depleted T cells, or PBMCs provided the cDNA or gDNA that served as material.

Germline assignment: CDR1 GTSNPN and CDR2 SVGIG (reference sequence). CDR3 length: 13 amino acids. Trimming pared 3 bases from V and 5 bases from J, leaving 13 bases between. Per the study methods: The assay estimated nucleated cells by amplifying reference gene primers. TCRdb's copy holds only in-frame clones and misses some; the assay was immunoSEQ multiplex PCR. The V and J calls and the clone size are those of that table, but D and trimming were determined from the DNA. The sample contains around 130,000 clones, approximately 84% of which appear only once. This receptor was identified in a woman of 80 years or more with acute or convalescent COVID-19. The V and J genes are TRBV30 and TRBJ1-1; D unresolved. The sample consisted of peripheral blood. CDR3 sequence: CAWSHPRGTEAFF. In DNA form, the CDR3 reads TGTGCCTGGAGCCACCCCCGGGGAACTGAAGCTTTCTTT.